These T cell receptor beta chains were read from a single sample in a study of T cells in Graves' hyperthyroidism and ophthalmopathy. From the multiplex PCR reads, TCRdb called clonotypes with MiXCR, one entry per CDR3 protein. The sample consists of 550,000 to 600,000 distinct CDR3 sequences, approximately 15% of them appearing once. Sequencing was performed on blood. Receptors were obtained from a woman aged 18-29 years with Graves' hyperthyroidism. CDR3s include the opening cysteine and the closing phenylalanine or tryptophan. Each record gives: CDR3 length, clone size, V gene, D gene, J gene, CDR3 DNA, CDR3 protein. The D gene is left open where the match is weak. A clone size is listed for some rows: how often the clone was seen (once, few, many), or a class if it is expanded.

cdr3_length: 16; clone_size: few; v_call: TRBV3-1; d_call: TRBD1; j_call: TRBJ1-6; cdr3_nt: TGTGCCAGCAGTCCTAACGACAGGGGCTTTAATTCACCCCTCCACTTT; cdr3_aa: CASSPNDRGFNSPLHF
cdr3_length: 13; clone_size: many; v_call: TRBV6-1; d_call: NA; j_call: TRBJ2-2; cdr3_nt: TGTGCCAGCAGTGGGAAGGGCACCGGGGAGCTGTTTTTT; cdr3_aa: CASSGKGTGELFF
cdr3_length: 13; clone_size: many; v_call: TRBV30; d_call: NA; j_call: TRBJ1-1; cdr3_nt: TGTGCCTGGAGTGTATTGGGGCTTGGTGAAGCTTTCTTT; cdr3_aa: CAWSVLGLGEAFF
cdr3_length: 15; clone_size: many; v_call: TRBV7-6; d_call: TRBD1; j_call: TRBJ2-7; cdr3_nt: TGTGCCAGCAGCTTAACGTCAGGGGGCTTATCCAAGCAGTACTTC; cdr3_aa: CASSLTSGGLSKQYF
cdr3_length: 14; clone_size: NA; v_call: TRBV3-1; d_call: NA; j_call: TRBJ2-2; cdr3_nt: TGTGCCAGCAGCCTGGGGGGAGCCACCGGGGAGCTGTTTTTT; cdr3_aa: CASSLGGATGELFF
cdr3_length: 19; clone_size: few; v_call: TRBV2; d_call: NA; j_call: TRBJ2-1; cdr3_nt: TGTGCCAGCCCCCGCCGAGGTGGGGGATTACATAGCTCCTACAATGAGCAGTTCTTC; cdr3_aa: CASPRRGGGLHSSYNEQFF
cdr3_length: 13; clone_size: few; v_call: TRBV7-9; d_call: NA; j_call: TRBJ1-6; cdr3_nt: TGTGCCAGCAGCGCAGGGAACCGATCACCCCTCCACTTT; cdr3_aa: CASSAGNRSPLHF
cdr3_length: 13; clone_size: many; v_call: TRBV5-1; d_call: NA; j_call: TRBJ1-1; cdr3_nt: TGCGCCAGCAGCTTCAGGGGCGTCACTGAAGCTTTCTTT; cdr3_aa: CASSFRGVTEAFF
cdr3_length: 17; clone_size: NA; v_call: TRBV28; d_call: NA; j_call: TRBJ2-2; cdr3_nt: TGTGCCAGCAGTTTTGGGTCTAGCGTTTCGAACACCGGGGAGCTGTTTTTT; cdr3_aa: CASSFGSSVSNTGELFF
cdr3_length: 15; clone_size: many; v_call: TRBV11-2; d_call: NA; j_call: TRBJ2-7; cdr3_nt: TGTGCCAGCAGAGGGAGTGGGGTTTTCGCCTACGAGCAGTACTTC; cdr3_aa: CASRGSGVFAYEQYF
cdr3_length: 16; clone_size: few; v_call: TRBV20-1; d_call: TRBD2; j_call: TRBJ2-1; cdr3_nt: TGCAGTGCTAGGCCACTAGCGGGAAGATCCTACAATGAGCAGTTCTTC; cdr3_aa: CSARPLAGRSYNEQFF
cdr3_length: 14; clone_size: NA; v_call: TRBV5-1; d_call: NA; j_call: TRBJ2-7; cdr3_nt: TGCGCCAGCAGCTGGACGGATGCCTCCTACGAGCAGTACTTC; cdr3_aa: CASSWTDASYEQYF
cdr3_length: 12; clone_size: NA; v_call: TRBV20-1; d_call: NA; j_call: TRBJ2-3; cdr3_nt: TGCACCGCCGGGGGCGGGACAGATACGCAGTATTTT; cdr3_aa: CTAGGGTDTQYF
cdr3_length: 14; clone_size: many; v_call: TRBV12-3/TRBV12-4; d_call: TRBD1; j_call: TRBJ1-1; cdr3_nt: TGTGCCAGCAGTTACCGGGACAGGGTAGTTGAAGCTTTCTTT; cdr3_aa: CASSYRDRVVEAFF
cdr3_length: 19; clone_size: few; v_call: TRBV5-1; d_call: NA; j_call: TRBJ2-6; cdr3_nt: TGCGCCAGCAGCGATAAAACTGGGACGCATGAGAAAGGGGCCAACGTCCTGACTTTC; cdr3_aa: CASSDKTGTHEKGANVLTF
cdr3_length: 16; clone_size: many; v_call: TRBV29-1; d_call: NA; j_call: TRBJ2-2; cdr3_nt: TGCAGCGTCGCGACTAGTCCCCTCGCGAACACCGGGGAGCTGTTTTTT; cdr3_aa: CSVATSPLANTGELFF
cdr3_length: 16; clone_size: few; v_call: TRBV25-1; d_call: NA; j_call: TRBJ2-7; cdr3_nt: TGTGCCAGCAGTGCCCCCCGAGATAAAGGGGAGGACGAGCAGTACTTC; cdr3_aa: CASSAPRDKGEDEQYF
cdr3_length: 16; clone_size: NA; v_call: TRBV2; d_call: NA; j_call: TRBJ1-3; cdr3_nt: TGTGCCAGCAGCTCAGACTTTGGGGGGCCTGGAAACACCATATATTTT; cdr3_aa: CASSSDFGGPGNTIYF
cdr3_length: 11; clone_size: many; v_call: TRBV3-1; d_call: NA; j_call: TRBJ2-7; cdr3_nt: TGTGCCAGCAGCCACCTCTGGGAGCAGTACTTC; cdr3_aa: CASSHLWEQYF
cdr3_length: 16; clone_size: NA; v_call: TRBV20-1; d_call: TRBD2; j_call: TRBJ2-1; cdr3_nt: TGCAGTGCTAGAGAGTTAGCGGGAGGGGACTACAATGAGCAGTTCTTC; cdr3_aa: CSARELAGGDYNEQFF
cdr3_length: 16; clone_size: few; v_call: TRBV20-1; d_call: NA; j_call: TRBJ2-3; cdr3_nt: TGCAGTGCTAGCTCGAGGGTGGGAGGGACATGGGATACGCAGTATTTT; cdr3_aa: CSASSRVGGTWDTQYF
cdr3_length: 13; clone_size: few; v_call: TRBV12-3/TRBV12-4; d_call: NA; j_call: TRBJ2-2; cdr3_nt: TGTGCCAGCAGTCCAGGACGAACCGGGGAGCTGTTTTTT; cdr3_aa: CASSPGRTGELFF
cdr3_length: 14; clone_size: NA; v_call: TRBV12-3/TRBV12-4; d_call: NA; j_call: TRBJ2-2; cdr3_nt: TGTGCCAGCAGTCGCCTCACCCCCCCCGGGGAGCTGTTTTTT; cdr3_aa: CASSRLTPPGELFF
cdr3_length: 17; clone_size: many; v_call: TRBV12-3/TRBV12-4; d_call: TRBD1; j_call: TRBJ2-3; cdr3_nt: TGTGCCAGCAGTTCGAACTCCGGGACAGGGGGAACAGATACGCAGTATTTT; cdr3_aa: CASSSNSGTGGTDTQYF
cdr3_length: 15; clone_size: NA; v_call: TRBV2; d_call: TRBD2; j_call: TRBJ2-2; cdr3_nt: TGTGCCAGCAGTGTTCGGACTAGCGGGACCGGGGAGCTGTTTTTT; cdr3_aa: CASSVRTSGTGELFF
cdr3_length: 14; clone_size: NA; v_call: TRBV6-2/TRBV6-3; d_call: NA; j_call: TRBJ2-5; cdr3_nt: TGTGCCAGCAGCAAATCGACAGCTCAAGAGACCCAGTACTTC; cdr3_aa: CASSKSTAQETQYF